A selection of T cell receptor beta chains follows, all from one sample in a study of blood T cell repertoires in COVID-19. Here immunoSEQ multiplex PCR was the method, and the copy in TCRdb shows in-frame clones only, minus some. Here the sample spans fewer than 450,000 clones, more than 70% being singletons. Sequencing was carried out using peripheral blood. These receptors were obtained from a woman aged 70-85 years with COVID-19, enrolled during active disease. Both conserved end residues are part of each CDR3. The D gene is left open where the match is weak. Expanded clones get a size class; other rows say once, few or many, or leave the size out.

V: TRBV9; D: TRBD2; size: NA; J: TRBJ2-5; DNA: TGTGCCAGCAGCCCCAGGGCCAGCGGGGGCGAAGAGACCCAGTACTTC; CDR3: CASSPRASGGEETQYF
V: TRBV9; D: TRBD1; size: NA; J: TRBJ2-7; DNA: TGTGCCAGCAGCCCGGACAGGAAAGGCTACGAGCAGTACTTC; CDR3: CASSPDRKGYEQYF
V: TRBV24-1; D: NA; size: NA; J: TRBJ1-6; DNA: TGTGCCACCAGTGATTCAGGCAGGGCGGATTCACCCCTCCACTTT; CDR3: CATSDSGRADSPLHF
V: TRBV19; D: NA; size: NA; J: TRBJ1-1; DNA: TGTGCCAGTAGTGCAGTCAGGATGAACACTGAAGCTTTCTTT; CDR3: CASSAVRMNTEAFF
V: TRBV30; D: NA; size: NA; J: TRBJ1-1; DNA: TGTGCCTGGAGTCGAGAGACAAGGAACACTGAAGCTTTCTTT; CDR3: CAWSRETRNTEAFF
V: TRBV28; D: TRBD1; size: NA; J: TRBJ1-4; DNA: TGTGCCAGCAGTTTGGCGGGACAGACTAATGAAAAACTGTTTTTT; CDR3: CASSLAGQTNEKLFF
V: TRBV18; D: NA; size: NA; J: TRBJ2-2; DNA: TGTGCCAGCTCACCACCGCGACTATATGAACAGACCGGGGAGCTGTTTTTT; CDR3: CASSPPRLYEQTGELFF
V: TRBV20-1; D: NA; size: NA; J: TRBJ1-4; DNA: TGCAGTGCTAGTACCCAGATGAATGAAAAACTGTTTTTT; CDR3: CSASTQMNEKLFF
V: TRBV3-1/TRBV3-2; D: NA; size: NA; J: TRBJ1-6; DNA: TGTGCCAGCAGCCAATCAGATTCACCCCTCCACTTT; CDR3: CASSQSDSPLHF
V: TRBV29-1; D: NA; size: NA; J: TRBJ1-5; DNA: TGCAGCGTTACAAGCGGCAATCAGCCCCAGCATTTT; CDR3: CSVTSGNQPQHF
V: TRBV24-1; D: TRBD2; size: NA; J: TRBJ2-2; DNA: TGTGCCACCAGTGATATGGGACTAGCTGGAACCGGGGAGCTGTTTTTT; CDR3: CATSDMGLAGTGELFF
V: TRBV5-4; D: NA; size: NA; J: TRBJ1-5; DNA: TGTGCCAGCAGCCGAGGTGGAGGGAGGGATCAGCCCCAGCATTTT; CDR3: CASSRGGGRDQPQHF
V: TRBV24-1; D: NA; size: few; J: TRBJ2-3; DNA: TGTGCCACCAGTGAAGGACAGTCTACCACAGATACGCAGTATTTT; CDR3: CATSEGQSTTDTQYF
V: TRBV5-5; D: NA; size: NA; J: TRBJ1-3; DNA: TGTGCCAGCAGCAGAGACAGACTTAACTCTGGAAACACCATATATTTT; CDR3: CASSRDRLNSGNTIYF
V: TRBV12-3/TRBV12-4; D: TRBD1; size: NA; J: TRBJ1-2; DNA: TGTGCCAGCATGCGGACAGGGAACTATGGCTACACCTTC; CDR3: CASMRTGNYGYTF
V: TRBV4-3; D: NA; size: once; J: TRBJ1-2; DNA: TGCGCCAGCAGCCCCTGGATGGGGGGAGACTATGGCTACACCTTC; CDR3: CASSPWMGGDYGYTF
V: TRBV7-2; D: TRBD1; size: NA; J: TRBJ1-6; DNA: TGTGCCAGCAGCTTAGGGGGCGGGACAGTTGGTTCACCCCTCCACTTT; CDR3: CASSLGGGTVGSPLHF
V: TRBV19; D: TRBD1; size: NA; J: TRBJ2-5; DNA: TGTGCCAGTAGCACGATTTGGGACAGTCCGCAAGAGACCCAGTACTTC; CDR3: CASSTIWDSPQETQYF
V: TRBV11-2; D: NA; size: NA; J: TRBJ1-1; DNA: TGTGCCAGCAGCCACAGGGAACACACTGAAGCTTTCTTT; CDR3: CASSHREHTEAFF
V: TRBV7-2; D: NA; size: NA; J: TRBJ1-4; DNA: TGTGCCAGCAGCCTCCCAGGGGCAACTAATGAAAAACTGTTTTTT; CDR3: CASSLPGATNEKLFF
V: TRBV12-3/TRBV12-4; D: NA; size: NA; J: TRBJ1-5; DNA: TGTGCCAGCAGGCGGGGGAATCAGCCCCAGCATTTT; CDR3: CASRRGNQPQHF
V: TRBV5-8; D: NA; size: NA; J: TRBJ2-1; DNA: TGTGCCAGCAGCTTGCGTGGACAATTCTACAATGAGCAGTTCTTC; CDR3: CASSLRGQFYNEQFF
V: TRBV15; D: NA; size: once; J: TRBJ1-2; DNA: TGTGCCACCAGCAGAGAGGAAGCGTATGGCTACACCTTC; CDR3: CATSREEAYGYTF
V: TRBV28; D: NA; size: NA; J: TRBJ1-4; DNA: TGTGCCAGCAGACGGACCCCCCGGGGGGAAAAACTGTTTTTT; CDR3: CASRRTPRGEKLFF
V: TRBV6-6; D: TRBD2; size: NA; J: TRBJ2-1; DNA: TGTGCCAGCAGTCCCCTCGGGGGGGACAATGAGCAGTTCTTC; CDR3: CASSPLGGDNEQFF
V: TRBV3-1/TRBV3-2; D: NA; size: NA; J: TRBJ2-7; DNA: TGTGCCAGCAGCCAAGAAGGGAGCTCCTACGAGCAGTACTTC; CDR3: CASSQEGSSYEQYF
V: TRBV27; D: NA; size: NA; J: TRBJ2-5; DNA: TGTGCCAGCAGTTCAGGACTCCTTCAAGAGACCCAGTACTTC; CDR3: CASSSGLLQETQYF
V: TRBV6-5; D: NA; size: NA; J: TRBJ1-2; DNA: TGTGCCAGCAGTTACTCGGGCAGAGAAAACTATGGCTACACCTTC; CDR3: CASSYSGRENYGYTF
V: TRBV12-3/TRBV12-4; D: NA; size: NA; J: TRBJ2-5; DNA: TGTGCCAGCAGTCGGGGTCTAGAGACCCAGTACTTC; CDR3: CASSRGLETQYF
V: TRBV30; D: TRBD1; size: NA; J: TRBJ1-6; DNA: TGTGCCTGGAGTGCGGGAGGGGGCGGAAATTCACCCCTCCACTTT; CDR3: CAWSAGGGGNSPLHF
V: TRBV7-9; D: TRBD1; size: NA; J: TRBJ2-1; DNA: TGTGCCAGCAGTCCCGATTGGACAGGGAGTATGTATGAGCAGTTCTTC; CDR3: CASSPDWTGSMYEQFF
V: TRBV19; D: TRBD1; size: NA; J: TRBJ2-5; DNA: TGTGCCAGTAGGGACAGGGGGGGAGAGACCCAGTACTTC; CDR3: CASRDRGGETQYF
V: TRBV27; D: NA; size: NA; J: TRBJ1-2; DNA: TGTGCCAGCAGCTTTAAGAGGGATGGTGGCTACACCTTC; CDR3: CASSFKRDGGYTF
V: TRBV7-9; D: TRBD1; size: NA; J: TRBJ1-5; DNA: TGTGCCAGCAGTCGGACAGGGAATCAGCCCCAGCATTTT; CDR3: CASSRTGNQPQHF
V: TRBV13; D: TRBD1; size: NA; J: TRBJ2-7; DNA: TGTGCCAGCAGCTTACAGGGGGCCTCCCCCTGGTACGAGCAGTACTTC; CDR3: CASSLQGASPWYEQYF